This is a list of T cell receptor beta chains from one sample in a study of graft-versus-host responses after intestinal transplantation. For these receptors, no antigen is known. The method was immunoSEQ multiplex PCR; TCRdb's version includes in-frame clones alone and lacks a portion of them. Among just over 40,000 clones, roughly 95% were seen once, and the ten largest hold around 0.53%. The source material was unstimulated CD8+ T cells sorted from spleen or lymph node cells, sampled before transplant. These receptors were obtained from a human donor who was the organ donor for an intestinal transplant. CDR3s include the opening cysteine and the closing phenylalanine or tryptophan. A D gene is named only where the DNA matches it firmly. A row's size may be missing; if present it is once, few, many or a size class.

cdr3_aa cdr3_nt d_call clone_size j_call v_call cdr3_length
CASSTGQGVNGYTF TGTGCCAGCAGCACAGGACAGGGAGTAAATGGCTACACCTTC TRBD1 - TRBJ1-2 TRBV7-9 14
CASSVPGVTGELFF TGTGCCAGCAGCGTACCAGGGGTGACCGGGGAGCTGTTTTTT - - TRBJ2-2 TRBV9 14
CASSAELGDDSSSGNTIYF TGTGCCAGCAGCGCCGAACTCGGGGATGACTCGAGCTCTGGAAACACCATATATTTT - - TRBJ1-3 TRBV13 19
CASSSGLASGDEQYF TGTGCCAGCAGCTCAGGTCTGGCTAGCGGAGACGAGCAGTACTTC TRBD2 - TRBJ2-7 TRBV9 15
CATTKLGPTDTQYF TGTGCCACTACTAAACTAGGCCCCACAGATACGCAGTATTTT - - TRBJ2-3 TRBV6-5 14
CASSVEGAGGADTQYF TGTGCCAGCAGCGTAGAGGGAGCGGGGGGCGCAGATACGCAGTATTTT TRBD2 - TRBJ2-3 TRBV9 16
CASSLVRDSGNTIYF TGTGCCAGCAGCTTGGTACGGGACTCTGGAAACACCATATATTTT - few TRBJ1-3 TRBV5-6 15
CASRSHRRGLGNTEAFF TGTGCCAGCAGATCCCACCGGAGGGGGCTGGGGAACACTGAAGCTTTCTTT TRBD1 - TRBJ1-1 TRBV11-2 17
CASSYGTGGTEAFF TGTGCCAGCAGTTACGGAACAGGGGGCACTGAAGCTTTCTTT TRBD1 - TRBJ1-1 TRBV6-5 14
CASSPPGGLREQYF TGTGCCAGCAGCCCTCCGGGGGGCCTACGCGAGCAGTACTTC - - TRBJ2-7 TRBV9 14
CASSTGNNNEQFF TGTGCCAGCAGTACCGGGAACAACAATGAGCAGTTCTTC - - TRBJ2-1 TRBV4-2 13
CASSPPMRGAQETQYF TGTGCCAGCTCACCACCGATGAGAGGGGCCCAAGAGACCCAGTACTTC - - TRBJ2-5 TRBV18 16
CASTLSVTFNYGYTF TGTGCCAGTACCCTATCTGTGACATTTAACTATGGCTACACCTTC - - TRBJ1-2 TRBV30 15
CASRIHRGMGETQYF TGTGCCAGCAGGATTCACAGGGGGATGGGAGAGACCCAGTACTTC TRBD1 - TRBJ2-5 TRBV27 15
CASSFRTLIGTGPGGQETQYF TGTGCCAGCAGCTTTCGTACTCTTATAGGGACAGGGCCGGGCGGCCAAGAGACCCAGTACTTC TRBD1 - TRBJ2-5 TRBV7-8 21
CASSVVPVQYEQYF TGTGCCAGCAGCGTTGTTCCAGTTCAATACGAGCAGTACTTC - - TRBJ2-7 TRBV5-8 14
CASSSSGSEQYF TGTGCCAGCAGTTCATCAGGCTCCGAGCAGTACTTC - - TRBJ2-7 TRBV6-5 12
CAISAGYEQYF TGTGCCATCAGTGCGGGGTACGAGCAGTACTTC - - TRBJ2-7 TRBV10-3 11
CASGFLGDTEAFF TGTGCTAGTGGTTTTCTGGGAGACACTGAAGCTTTCTTT - - TRBJ1-1 TRBV12-5 13
CASSLENVGAETQYF TGTGCCAGCAGCTTAGAGAATGTCGGGGCCGAAACGCAGTATTTT - - TRBJ2-3 TRBV7-9 15
CASSLGTVSSYNEQFF TGCGCCAGCAGCCTAGGGACAGTTAGCTCCTACAATGAGCAGTTCTTC TRBD1 - TRBJ2-1 TRBV4-3 16
CASSLGRGEAFF TGTGCCAGCAGCTTAGGCAGGGGAGAAGCTTTCTTT - - TRBJ1-1 TRBV7-9 12
CASSRTGFGTEAFF TGCGCCAGCAGCCGAACAGGGTTCGGCACTGAAGCTTTCTTT - - TRBJ1-1 TRBV4-1 14
CASSLTGQGVPGELFF TGTGCCAGCAGCTTGACGGGACAGGGGGTCCCCGGGGAGCTGTTTTTT TRBD1 - TRBJ2-2 TRBV7-9 16
CASSLRGWTGGTGELFF TGCGCCAGCAGCTTGAGGGGTTGGACAGGGGGAACCGGGGAGCTGTTTTTT TRBD1 - TRBJ2-2 TRBV5-1 17
CASSQTALLPNEQFF TGTGCCAGCAGCCAAACCGCCCTGCTGCCCAATGAGCAGTTCTTC - - TRBJ2-1 TRBV4-2 15
CASSQGTGESSQPQHF TGCGCCAGCAGCCAAGGGACAGGGGAATCTTCTCAGCCCCAGCATTTT TRBD1 - TRBJ1-5 TRBV4-3 16
CASSRPLSEQYF TGTGCCAGCTCACGACCCCTCAGCGAGCAGTACTTC - - TRBJ2-7 TRBV18 12
CASSTRTVNTEAFF TGTGCCAGTAGTACCCGGACAGTTAACACTGAAGCTTTCTTT - - TRBJ1-1 TRBV19 14
CASSRLHEQYF TGTGCCAGCAGTCGATTGCACGAGCAGTACTTC - - TRBJ2-7 TRBV11-2 11
CASSLQHYGYTF TGTGCCAGCAGCCTACAGCACTATGGCTACACCTTC - once TRBJ1-2 TRBV14 12
CASSQDWEDTQYF TGCGCCAGCAGCCAAGACTGGGAGGATACGCAGTATTTT - - TRBJ2-3 TRBV4-1 13
CASSPSGGMNTGELFF TGTGCCAGCAGCCCGAGCGGGGGCATGAACACCGGGGAGCTGTTTTTT TRBD2 - TRBJ2-2 TRBV7-2 16
CASSWGQGNTEAFF TGTGCCAGCAGCTGGGGACAGGGGAACACTGAAGCTTTCTTT TRBD1 - TRBJ1-1 TRBV5-8 14
CASSYYTGLNTEAFF TGTGCCAGCAGTTATTATACAGGCCTGAACACTGAAGCTTTCTTT - - TRBJ1-1 TRBV6-5 15
CASSWTSGTSTDTQYF TGTGCCAGCAGCTGGACTAGCGGGACTAGCACAGATACGCAGTATTTT TRBD2 - TRBJ2-3 TRBV7-2 16
CASSPDRGWETQYF TGTGCCAGCAGCCCGGACAGGGGCTGGGAGACCCAGTACTTC TRBD1 - TRBJ2-5 TRBV4-2 14
CASSQEGTGSYGYTF TGTGCCAGCAGCCAAGAGGGGACAGGGAGTTATGGCTACACCTTC TRBD1 - TRBJ1-2 TRBV4-2 15
CASTLGYGYTF TGTGCCAGCACATTGGGTTATGGCTACACCTTC - - TRBJ1-2 TRBV2 11
CASSLEGDPAWGTDTQYF TGCGCCAGCAGCTTGGAGGGGGACCCAGCCTGGGGCACAGATACGCAGTATTTT - - TRBJ2-3 TRBV5-1 18
CASSPGVEGYTF TGTGCCAGTAGTCCAGGAGTCGAAGGCTACACCTTC - - TRBJ1-2 TRBV19 12
CASSIATGGIQYF TGTGCCAGTAGTATAGCAACAGGGGGAATCCAGTACTTC TRBD1 - TRBJ2-5 TRBV19 13
CASSQDWPFQETQYF TGCGCCAGCAGCCAAGATTGGCCCTTCCAAGAGACCCAGTACTTC - - TRBJ2-5 TRBV4-3 15
CASSLATGSEQYF TGTGCCAGCAGCTTAGCGACAGGGTCCGAGCAGTACTTC TRBD1 - TRBJ2-7 TRBV7-6 13
CASSVGGESSYEQYF TGTGCCAGCAGCGTAGGAGGGGAGAGCTCCTACGAGCAGTACTTC - - TRBJ2-7 TRBV9 15
CASSAPGPSYNEQFF TGTGCCAGCAGCGCACCCGGGCCCTCCTACAATGAGCAGTTCTTC - - TRBJ2-1 TRBV7-9 15
CASSLGGWSSYEQYF TGTGCCAGCAGCCTCGGCGGTTGGAGCTCCTACGAGCAGTACTTC - - TRBJ2-7 TRBV11-2 15
CAAGGWGSGTGELFF TGTGCCGCCGGTGGGTGGGGGTCGGGGACCGGGGAGCTGTTTTTT - - TRBJ2-2 TRBV5-4 15
CASRGGGNEQYF TGTGCCAGCAGAGGGGGGGGCAACGAGCAGTACTTC - - TRBJ2-7 TRBV6-1 12
CASSQLYRGETQYF TGCGCCAGCAGCCAGCTATACAGGGGAGAGACCCAGTACTTC TRBD1 - TRBJ2-5 TRBV4-1 14
CASSYGRGYEQYF TGTGCCAGCAGTTACGGCAGGGGGTACGAGCAGTACTTC TRBD1 - TRBJ2-7 TRBV6-5 13
CASSQDWGGSGANVLTF TGCGCCAGCAGCCAAGATTGGGGTGGGTCCGGGGCCAACGTCCTGACTTTC - - TRBJ2-6 TRBV4-3 17
CASSQVSSDTQYF TGCGCCAGCAGCCAAGTATCATCAGATACGCAGTATTTT - once TRBJ2-3 TRBV4-1 13
CASMLGTGNTGELFF TGTGCCAGCATGTTAGGGACAGGGAACACCGGGGAGCTGTTTTTT TRBD1 - TRBJ2-2 TRBV2 15